This TCR beta chain derives from a study of cytomegalovirus exposure and HLA in healthy donors. Data came from immunoSEQ multiplex PCR; TCRdb stores just in-frame clones and leaves some out. The table lists under 250,000 clones, approximately 82% of them singletons. The TCR was taken from a woman younger than 30 in good health and CMV-seronegative. The sequenced sample was PBMCs.

The CDR3 nucleotides are TGCGCCAGCAGCCAGGAGGGGACGGACGGACGCTCCTACGAGCAGTACTTC. Its translation: CASSQEGTDGRSYEQYF. V and J are TRBV4-1 and TRBJ2-7; D may be TRBD2 (6 bases). V lost 3 bases, J lost 0 bases, and 18 bases lay in between. CDR3 length equals 17 residues. Germline V gene sequence: CDR1 MGHRA, CDR2 YSYEKL.